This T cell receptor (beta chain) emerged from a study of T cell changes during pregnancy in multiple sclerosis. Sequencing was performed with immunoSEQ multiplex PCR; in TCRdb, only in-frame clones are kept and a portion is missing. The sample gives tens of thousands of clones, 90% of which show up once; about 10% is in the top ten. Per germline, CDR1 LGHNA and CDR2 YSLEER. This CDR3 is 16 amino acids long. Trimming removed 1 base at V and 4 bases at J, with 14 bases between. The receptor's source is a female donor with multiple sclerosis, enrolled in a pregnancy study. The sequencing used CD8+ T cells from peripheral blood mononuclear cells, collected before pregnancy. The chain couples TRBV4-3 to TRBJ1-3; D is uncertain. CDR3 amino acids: CASSQGLRESGNTIYF. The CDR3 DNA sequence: TGCGCCAGCAGCCAAGGACTTCGGGAATCCGGAAACACCATATATTTT.